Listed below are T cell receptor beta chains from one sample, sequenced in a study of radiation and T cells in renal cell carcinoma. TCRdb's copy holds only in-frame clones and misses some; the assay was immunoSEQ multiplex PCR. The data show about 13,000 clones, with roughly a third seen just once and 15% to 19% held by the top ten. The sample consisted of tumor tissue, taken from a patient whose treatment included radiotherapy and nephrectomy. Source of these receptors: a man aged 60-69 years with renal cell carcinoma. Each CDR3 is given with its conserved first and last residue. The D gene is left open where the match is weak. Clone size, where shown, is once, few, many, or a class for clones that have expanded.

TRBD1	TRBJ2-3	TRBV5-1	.	TGCGCCAGCAGCACCGCATGGACAGGGTCCGCAGATACGCAGTATTTT	CASSTAWTGSADTQYF
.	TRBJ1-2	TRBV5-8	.	TGTGCCAGCTCCTACTATGGCTACACCTTC	CASSYYGYTF
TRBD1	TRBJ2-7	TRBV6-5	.	TGTGCCAGCAGTAAGGACGGGACAGGGAGGTACGAGCAGTACTTC	CASSKDGTGRYEQYF
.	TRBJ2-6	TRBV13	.	TGTGCCAGCAGCTCCGGACTCTACTCTGGGGCCAACGTCCTGACTTTC	CASSSGLYSGANVLTF
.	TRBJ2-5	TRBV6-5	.	TGTGCCAGCAGTCCAAACAGGGAGGAGACCCAGTACTTC	CASSPNREETQYF
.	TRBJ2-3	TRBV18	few	TGTGCCAGCTCACCTTTACCAGGGGCAGATACGCAGTATTTT	CASSPLPGADTQYF
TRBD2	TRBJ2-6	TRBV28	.	TGTGCCAGCAGTCCAGGACTAGCGGGATTGTTCTTATCTGGGGCCAACGTCCTGACTTTC	CASSPGLAGLFLSGANVLTF
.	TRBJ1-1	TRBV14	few	TGTGCCAGCAGCCAAGATCCTTTAGGCGGGGGGAACACTGAAGCTTTCTTT	CASSQDPLGGGNTEAFF
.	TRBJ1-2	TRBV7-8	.	TGTGCCAGCAGCTTAGGGGGGCCAGGAGGCTACACCTTC	CASSLGGPGGYTF
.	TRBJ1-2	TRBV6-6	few	TGTGCCAGCAGCCCGCTTTCGGGGGGGTATTATGGCTACACCTTC	CASSPLSGGYYGYTF
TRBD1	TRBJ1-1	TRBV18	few	TGTGCCAGCCGACAGGGAATAAACACTGAAGCTTTCTTT	CASRQGINTEAFF
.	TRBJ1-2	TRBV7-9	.	TGTGCCAGCAGCTTACAGGGCTATGGCTACACCTTC	CASSLQGYGYTF
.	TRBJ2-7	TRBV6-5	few	TGTGCCAGCAGTTACTTGGGGGAGCAGTACTTC	CASSYLGEQYF
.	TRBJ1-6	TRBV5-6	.	TGTGCCAGCAGCTTGGTGTTCGGGGAGGATTCACCCCTCCACTTT	CASSLVFGEDSPLHF
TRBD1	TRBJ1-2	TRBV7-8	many	TGTGCCAGCAGCTCGGACAGGGGTCAGGGCTACACCTTC	CASSSDRGQGYTF
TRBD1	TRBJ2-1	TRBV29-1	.	TGCAGCGTTGAGGACAGGGGCCCGTTCTTATACAATGAGCAGTTCTTC	CSVEDRGPFLYNEQFF
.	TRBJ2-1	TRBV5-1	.	TGCGCCAGCGCCAGCTTGCCGGGGGGCGAAGGCGAGCAGTTCTTC	CASASLPGGEGEQFF
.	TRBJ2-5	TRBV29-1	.	TGCAGCGTTGAAGAAGGGGTGGGCAGCGGGGAGACCCAGTACTTC	CSVEEGVGSGETQYF
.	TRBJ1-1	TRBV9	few	TGTGCCAGCAGCTTGACTCGGAACACTGAAGCTTTCTTT	CASSLTRNTEAFF
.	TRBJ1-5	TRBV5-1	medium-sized	TGCGCCAGCAGCTTGGGGGAAGTTAGCAATCAGCCCCAGCATTTT	CASSLGEVSNQPQHF
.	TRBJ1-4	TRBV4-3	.	TGCGCCAGCAGCCAAAATAGTAAGGGGGGGACTAATGAAAAACTGTTTTTT	CASSQNSKGGTNEKLFF
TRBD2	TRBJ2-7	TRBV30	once	TGTGCCTGGAAAAGTGACGGGGGGGCCTACGAGCAGTACTTC	CAWKSDGGAYEQYF
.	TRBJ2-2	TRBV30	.	TGTGCCTGGAGTGATCTGACGAACACCGGGGAGCTGTTTTTT	CAWSDLTNTGELFF
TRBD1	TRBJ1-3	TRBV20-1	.	TGCAGTGCTCCTCGACAGGGGGTAGATCATTTT	CSAPRQGVDHF
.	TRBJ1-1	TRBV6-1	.	TGTGCCAGCAGTGAACCTGGGACCAACACTGAAGCTTTCTTT	CASSEPGTNTEAFF
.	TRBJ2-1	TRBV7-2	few	TGTGCCAGCAGTCCTGGGGATGAGCAGTTCTTC	CASSPGDEQFF
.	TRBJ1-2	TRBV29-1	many	TGCAGCGTTCGGGACGCCCTCAACACCTTC	CSVRDALNTF
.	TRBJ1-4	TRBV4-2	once	TGTGCCAGCAGCCAAGATGGAGGGGATACTAATGAAAAACTGTTTTTT	CASSQDGGDTNEKLFF
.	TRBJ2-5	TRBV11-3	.	TGTGCCAGCAGCTTAGAGGGGTCCCAAGAGACCCAGTACTTC	CASSLEGSQETQYF
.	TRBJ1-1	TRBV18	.	TGTGCCAGCTCTAGGGGGGCATGGACTGAAGCTTTCTTT	CASSRGAWTEAFF
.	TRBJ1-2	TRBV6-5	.	TGTGCCAGCACCTCCTCAGCGGGTGGCTACACCTTC	CASTSSAGGYTF
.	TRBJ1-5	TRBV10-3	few	TGTGCCTCCAGCCGTGGGGATCAGCCCCAGCATTTT	CASSRGDQPQHF
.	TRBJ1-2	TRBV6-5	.	TGTGCCAGCAGCCCACAGGGTGCTAACTATGGCTACACCTTC	CASSPQGANYGYTF
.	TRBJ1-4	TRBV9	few	TGTGCCAGCAGCGTCACAGGGAGTTCGATTGAAAAACTGTTTTTT	CASSVTGSSIEKLFF
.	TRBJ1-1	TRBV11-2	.	TGTGCCAGCAGCTTAGGTGTGAACACTGAAGCTTTCTTT	CASSLGVNTEAFF
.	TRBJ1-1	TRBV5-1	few	TGCGCCAGCAGCCAGTTTGACGTACCCATGAACACTGAAGCTTTCTTT	CASSQFDVPMNTEAFF
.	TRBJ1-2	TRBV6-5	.	TGTGCCAGCAGAAAAGAGACAACTAACTATGGCTACACCTTC	CASRKETTNYGYTF
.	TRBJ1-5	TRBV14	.	TGTGCCAGCAGCCAAGTAAAGTACCCCATGGGCAATCAGCCCCAGCATTTT	CASSQVKYPMGNQPQHF
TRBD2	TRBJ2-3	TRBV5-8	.	TGTGCCAGCAGCCGCGAGTCTAGCGGGGGGAGGTCGGATACGCAGTATTTT	CASSRESSGGRSDTQYF
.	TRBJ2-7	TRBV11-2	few	TGTGCCAGCAGCTTCGGGTCCTACGAGCAGTACTTC	CASSFGSYEQYF
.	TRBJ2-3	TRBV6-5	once	TGTGCCAGCCGGGACACCAACACAGATACGCAGTATTTT	CASRDTNTDTQYF
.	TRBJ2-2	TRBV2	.	TGTGCCAGCTTAAGGGAGAGCGACACCGGGGAGCTGTTTTTT	CASLRESDTGELFF